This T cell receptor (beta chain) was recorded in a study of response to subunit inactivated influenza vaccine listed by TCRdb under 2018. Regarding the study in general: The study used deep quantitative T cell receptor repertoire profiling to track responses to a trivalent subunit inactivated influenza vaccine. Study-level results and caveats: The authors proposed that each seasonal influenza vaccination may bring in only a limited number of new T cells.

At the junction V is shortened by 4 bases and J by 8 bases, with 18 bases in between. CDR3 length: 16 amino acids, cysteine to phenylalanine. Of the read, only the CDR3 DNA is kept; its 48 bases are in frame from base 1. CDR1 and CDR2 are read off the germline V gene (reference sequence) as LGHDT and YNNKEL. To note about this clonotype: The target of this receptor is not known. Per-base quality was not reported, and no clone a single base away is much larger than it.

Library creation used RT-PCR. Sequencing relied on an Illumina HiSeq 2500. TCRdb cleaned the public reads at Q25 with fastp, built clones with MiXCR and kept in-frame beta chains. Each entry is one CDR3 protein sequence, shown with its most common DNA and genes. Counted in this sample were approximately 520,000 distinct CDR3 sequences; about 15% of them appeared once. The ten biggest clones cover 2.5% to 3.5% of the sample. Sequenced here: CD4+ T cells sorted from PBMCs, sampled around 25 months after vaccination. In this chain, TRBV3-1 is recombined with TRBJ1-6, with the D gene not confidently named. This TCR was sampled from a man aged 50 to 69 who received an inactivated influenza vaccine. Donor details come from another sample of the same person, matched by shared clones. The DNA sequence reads TGTGCCAGCAGCCCCCGGACCCAAAAGAGGGATTCACCCCTCCACTTT. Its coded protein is CASSPRTQKRDSPLHF. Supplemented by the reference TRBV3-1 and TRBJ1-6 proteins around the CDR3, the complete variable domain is DTAVSQTPKYLVTQMGNDKSIKCEQNLGHDTMYWYKQDSKKFLKIMFSYNNKELIINETVPNRFSPKSPDKAHLNLHINSLELGDSAVYFCASSPRTQKRDSPLHFGNGTRLTVT.